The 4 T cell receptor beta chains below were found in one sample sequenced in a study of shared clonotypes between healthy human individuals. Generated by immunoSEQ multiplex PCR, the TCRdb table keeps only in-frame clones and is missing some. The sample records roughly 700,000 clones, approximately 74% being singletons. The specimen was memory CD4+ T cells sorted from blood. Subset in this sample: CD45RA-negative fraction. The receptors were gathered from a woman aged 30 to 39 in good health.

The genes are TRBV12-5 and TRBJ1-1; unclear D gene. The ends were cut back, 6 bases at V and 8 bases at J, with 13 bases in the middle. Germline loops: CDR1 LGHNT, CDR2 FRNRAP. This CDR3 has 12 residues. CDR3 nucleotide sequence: TGTGCTAGTGGAGAAATACCGGGGGAAGCTTTCTTT. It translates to CASGEIPGEAFF. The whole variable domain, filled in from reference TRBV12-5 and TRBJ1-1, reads DARVTQTPRHKVTEMGQEVTMRCQPILGHNTVFWYRQTMMQGLELLAYFRNRAPLDDSGMPKDRFSAEMPDATLATLKIQPSEPRDSAVYFCASGEIPGEAFFGQGTRLTVV.

CDR3 nucleotides: TGTGCCAGCAGGGCAGGGTACGGGGCCAACGTCCTGACTTTC. It specifies CASRAGYGANVLTF. The V gene is TRBV28, the J gene TRBJ2-6, with D possibly TRBD1 on 5 matching bases. V lost 6 bases and J lost 4, with 10 bases in between. The germline gives CDR1 MDHEN, CDR2 SYDVKM. The CDR3 spans 14 residues.

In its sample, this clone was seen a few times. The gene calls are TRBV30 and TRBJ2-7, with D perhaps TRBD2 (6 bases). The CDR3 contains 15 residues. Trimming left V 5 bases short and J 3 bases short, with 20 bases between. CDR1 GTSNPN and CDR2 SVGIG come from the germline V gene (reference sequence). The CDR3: CAWVSSARAIYEQYF. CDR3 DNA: TGTGCCTGGGTATCTAGCGCCCGAGCAATCTACGAGCAGTACTTC.

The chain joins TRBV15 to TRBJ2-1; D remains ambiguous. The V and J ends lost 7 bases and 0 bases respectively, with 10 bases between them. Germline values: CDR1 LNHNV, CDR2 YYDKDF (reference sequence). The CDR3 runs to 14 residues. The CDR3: CATKSDHSYNEQFF. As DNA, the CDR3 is TGTGCCACCAAATCGGACCACTCCTACAATGAGCAGTTCTTC.